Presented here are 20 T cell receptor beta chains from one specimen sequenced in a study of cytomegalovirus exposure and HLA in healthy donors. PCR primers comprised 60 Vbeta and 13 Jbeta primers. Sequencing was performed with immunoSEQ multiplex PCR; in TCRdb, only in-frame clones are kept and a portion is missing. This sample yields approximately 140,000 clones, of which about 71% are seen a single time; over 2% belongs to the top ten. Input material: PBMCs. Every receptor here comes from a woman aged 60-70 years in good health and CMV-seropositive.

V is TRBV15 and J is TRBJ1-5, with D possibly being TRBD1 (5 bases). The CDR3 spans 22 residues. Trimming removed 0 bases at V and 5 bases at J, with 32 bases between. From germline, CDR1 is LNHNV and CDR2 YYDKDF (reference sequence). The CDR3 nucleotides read TGTGCCACCAGCAGAGATGAACGGGGGTTCAGAGGGGAGGAGCCACCGGATCAGCCCCAGCATTTT. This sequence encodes CATSRDERGFRGEEPPDQPQHF.

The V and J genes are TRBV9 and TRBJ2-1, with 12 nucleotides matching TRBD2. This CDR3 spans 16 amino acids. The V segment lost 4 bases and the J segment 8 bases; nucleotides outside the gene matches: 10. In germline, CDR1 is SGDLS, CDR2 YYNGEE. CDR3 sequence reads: CASSPLAGGAVDEQFF. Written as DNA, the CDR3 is TGTGCCAGCAGCCCCCTAGCGGGGGGGGCTGTGGATGAGCAGTTCTTC.

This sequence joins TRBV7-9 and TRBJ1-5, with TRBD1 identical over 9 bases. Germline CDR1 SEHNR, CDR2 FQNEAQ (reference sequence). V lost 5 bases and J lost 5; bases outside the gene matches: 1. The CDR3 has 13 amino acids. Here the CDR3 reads CASSRTGDQPQHF. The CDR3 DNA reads TGTGCCAGCAGCCGGACAGGGGATCAGCCCCAGCATTTT.

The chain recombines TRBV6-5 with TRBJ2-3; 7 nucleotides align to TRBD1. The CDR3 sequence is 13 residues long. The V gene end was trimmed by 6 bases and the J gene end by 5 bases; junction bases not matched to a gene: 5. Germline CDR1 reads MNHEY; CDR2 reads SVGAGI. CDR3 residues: CASSQTGIDTQYF. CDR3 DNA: TGTGCCAGCAGCCAGACAGGGATAGATACGCAGTATTTT.

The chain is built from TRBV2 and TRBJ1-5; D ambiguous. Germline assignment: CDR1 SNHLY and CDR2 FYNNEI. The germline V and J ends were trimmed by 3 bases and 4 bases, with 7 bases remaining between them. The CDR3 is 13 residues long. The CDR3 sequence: CASSDFLNQPQHF. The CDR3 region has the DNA TGTGCCAGCAGTGACTTCCTAAATCAGCCCCAGCATTTT.

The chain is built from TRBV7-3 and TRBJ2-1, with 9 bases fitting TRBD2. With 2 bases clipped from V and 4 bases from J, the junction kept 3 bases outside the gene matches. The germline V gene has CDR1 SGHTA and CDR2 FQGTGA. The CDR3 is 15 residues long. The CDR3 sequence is CASSLGTSTYNEQFF. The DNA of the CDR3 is TGTGCCAGCAGCTTAGGGACTAGCACTTACAATGAGCAGTTCTTC.

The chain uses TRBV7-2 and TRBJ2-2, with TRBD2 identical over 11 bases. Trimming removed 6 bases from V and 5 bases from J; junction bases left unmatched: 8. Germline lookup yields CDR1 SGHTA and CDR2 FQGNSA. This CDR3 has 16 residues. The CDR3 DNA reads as TGTGCCAGCAGTTTTAGCGGGGGGGCAGGAACCGGGGAGCTGTTTTTT. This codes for CASSFSGGAGTGELFF.

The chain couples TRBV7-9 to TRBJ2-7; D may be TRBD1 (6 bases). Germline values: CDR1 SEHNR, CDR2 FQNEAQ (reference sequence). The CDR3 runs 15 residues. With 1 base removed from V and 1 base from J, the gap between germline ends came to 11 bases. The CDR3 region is CASSLVGTSSYEQYF. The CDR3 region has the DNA TGTGCCAGCAGCTTAGTCGGGACATCTTCCTACGAGCAGTACTTC.

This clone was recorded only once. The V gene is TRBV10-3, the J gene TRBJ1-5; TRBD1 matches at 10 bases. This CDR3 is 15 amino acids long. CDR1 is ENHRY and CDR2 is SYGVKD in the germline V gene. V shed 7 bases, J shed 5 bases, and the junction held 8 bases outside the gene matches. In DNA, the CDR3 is TGTGCCATCAACGACAGGGGGCTACGGGATCAGCCCCAGCATTTT. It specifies CAINDRGLRDQPQHF.

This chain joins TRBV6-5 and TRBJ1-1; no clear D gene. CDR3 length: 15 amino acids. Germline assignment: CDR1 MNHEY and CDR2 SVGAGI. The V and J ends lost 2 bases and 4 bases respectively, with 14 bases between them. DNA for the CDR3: TGTGCCAGCAGTTACCTCAGAACATTTGGCACTGAAGCTTTCTTT. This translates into CASSYLRTFGTEAFF.

CDR3 sequence reads: CASSAGQYTEAFF. CDR3 bases: TGTGCCAGCAGCGCCGGACAGTACACTGAAGCTTTCTTT. V gene TRBV7-3 combines with J gene TRBJ1-1, with D tentatively TRBD1 (6 bases). The CDR3 totals 13 residues. The V end was cut by 5 bases, the J end by 3 bases, with 10 bases between. Germline CDR1 is SGHTA and CDR2 is FQGTGA.

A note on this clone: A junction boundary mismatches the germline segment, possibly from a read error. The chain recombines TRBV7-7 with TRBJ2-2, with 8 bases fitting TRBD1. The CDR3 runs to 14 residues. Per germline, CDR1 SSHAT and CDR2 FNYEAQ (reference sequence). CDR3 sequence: CASSFQGASGELFF. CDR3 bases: TGTGCTAGCAGCTTCCAGGGGGCTAGCGGGGAGCTGTTTTTT.

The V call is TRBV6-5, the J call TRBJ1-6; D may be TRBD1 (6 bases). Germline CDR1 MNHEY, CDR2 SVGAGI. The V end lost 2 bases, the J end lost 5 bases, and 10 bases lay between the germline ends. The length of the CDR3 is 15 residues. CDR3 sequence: CASSYGGPDNSPLHF. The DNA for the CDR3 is TGTGCCAGCAGTTACGGGGGCCCCGATAATTCACCCCTCCACTTT.

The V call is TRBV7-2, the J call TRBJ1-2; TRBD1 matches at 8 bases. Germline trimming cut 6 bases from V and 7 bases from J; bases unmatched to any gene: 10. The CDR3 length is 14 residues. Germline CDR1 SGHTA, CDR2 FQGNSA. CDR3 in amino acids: CASSITGGRGGYTF. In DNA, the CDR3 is TGTGCCAGCAGTATTACAGGGGGGAGAGGTGGCTACACCTTC. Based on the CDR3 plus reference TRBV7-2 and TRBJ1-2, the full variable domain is GAGVSQSPSNKVTEKGKDVELRCDPISGHTALYWYRQSLGQGLEFLIYFQGNSAPDKSGLPSDRFSAERTGGSVSTLTIQRTQQEDSAVYLCASSITGGRGGYTFGSGTRLTVV.

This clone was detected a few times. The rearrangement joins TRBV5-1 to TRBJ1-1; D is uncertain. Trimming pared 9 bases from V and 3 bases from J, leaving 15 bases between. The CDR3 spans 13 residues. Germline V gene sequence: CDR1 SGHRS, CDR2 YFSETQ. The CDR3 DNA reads TGCGCCAACCGGACTCTTTCATACACTGAAGCTTTCTTT. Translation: CANRTLSYTEAFF.

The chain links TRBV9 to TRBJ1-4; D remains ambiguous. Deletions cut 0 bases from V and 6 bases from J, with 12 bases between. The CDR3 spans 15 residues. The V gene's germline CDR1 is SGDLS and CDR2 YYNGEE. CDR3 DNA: TGTGCCAGCAGCGTAGGAGGCAGAATGGATGAAAAACTGTTTTTT. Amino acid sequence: CASSVGGRMDEKLFF.

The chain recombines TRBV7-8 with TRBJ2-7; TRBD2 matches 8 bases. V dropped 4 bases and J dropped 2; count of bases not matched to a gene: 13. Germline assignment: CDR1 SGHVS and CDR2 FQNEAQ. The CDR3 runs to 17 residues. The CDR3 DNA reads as TGTGCCAGCAGCTCTGTACCTAGCCGGGGGGGGACCTACGAGCAGTACTTC. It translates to CASSSVPSRGGTYEQYF.

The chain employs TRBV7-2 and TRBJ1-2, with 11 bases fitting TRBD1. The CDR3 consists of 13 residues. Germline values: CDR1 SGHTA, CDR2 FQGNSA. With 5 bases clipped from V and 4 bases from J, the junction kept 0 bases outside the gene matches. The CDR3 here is CASSGTGGYGYTF. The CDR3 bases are TGTGCCAGCAGCGGGACAGGGGGCTATGGCTACACCTTC.

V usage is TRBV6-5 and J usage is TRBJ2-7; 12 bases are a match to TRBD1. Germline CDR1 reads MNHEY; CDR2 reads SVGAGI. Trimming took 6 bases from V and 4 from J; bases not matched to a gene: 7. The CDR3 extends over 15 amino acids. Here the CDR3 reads CASRIGGQGAYEQYF. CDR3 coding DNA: TGTGCCAGCAGGATCGGGGGACAGGGGGCGTACGAGCAGTACTTC.

CDR3 sequence: CASSHPTGRTYNSPLHF. CDR3 nucleotide sequence: TGCGCCAGCAGCCATCCAACAGGGCGGACCTATAATTCACCCCTCCACTTT. The rearrangement links TRBV4-1 to TRBJ1-6, with a weak D call TRBD1 (6 bases). Germline assignment: CDR1 MGHRA and CDR2 YSYEKL. The CDR3 length is 17 residues. Between the trimmed V and J ends, which lost 3 bases and 2 bases, there was a span of 14 bases.